These T cell receptor beta chains were read from a single sample in a study of human T cells and chemical hapten exposure. TCRdb redid the calling of the RACE reads with MiXCR, one entry per CDR3 protein. Among fewer than 400,000 distinct CDR3 sequences listed, 5.5% to 8% were seen once. Sequencing was performed on whole blood, taken in connection with sensitization to the hapten diphenylcyclopropenone (DPC). Receptors were obtained from a woman younger than 30 with alopecia areata. Some clones in this sample may be carry-over from other donors' samples. Each CDR3 is given with its conserved first and last residue. The D gene is left open where the match is weak. The size entry is marked missing in some rows and otherwise reads once, few, many or a size class.

>TRBV2|-|few|TRBJ2-4
TGTGCCAGCAGTGCTATTGAAAACATTCAGTACTTC
CASSAIENIQYF
>TRBV18|TRBD1|few|TRBJ2-2
TGTGCCAGCTCGGACCAACAGGGGAGCACCGGGGAGCTGTTTTTT
CASSDQQGSTGELFF
>TRBV6-5|TRBD1|many|TRBJ1-3
TGTGCCAGCAGTTACTACAGGGGGTCTGGAAACACCATATATTTT
CASSYYRGSGNTIYF
>TRBV10-3|-|-|TRBJ2-1
TGTGCCATCAGTGAGCCGGGACTCCATAATGAGCAGTTCTTC
CAISEPGLHNEQFF
>TRBV7-2|-|-|TRBJ2-1
TGTGCCAGCAGCTTAGCGGGAGGACGGGGATTAGAGCAGTTCTTC
CASSLAGGRGLEQFF
>TRBV29-1|-|-|TRBJ2-7
TGCAGCGTTCCCCAGGGGGGGGAGCAGTACTTC
CSVPQGGEQYF
>TRBV6-5|-|-|TRBJ1-1
TGTGCCAGCAGTTACTCGAAAGTGAACACTGAAGCTTTCTTT
CASSYSKVNTEAFF
>TRBV5-1|-|many|TRBJ1-4
TGCGCCAGCAGCTTGGGGGATAGCGAAAAACTGTTTTTT
CASSLGDSEKLFF
>TRBV7-9|-|few|TRBJ2-3
TGTGCCAGCAGCCCACCCTTCTACAGCACAGATACGCAGTATTTT
CASSPPFYSTDTQYF
>TRBV9|TRBD1|few|TRBJ2-3
TGTGCCAGCAGCGGAGGGGACAGACAAGATACGCAGTATTTT
CASSGGDRQDTQYF